This T cell receptor (beta chain) was observed in a study of blood T cell repertoires in COVID-19 (dated by TCRdb to the early 2020s). Background on the whole study: Samples covering the acute and convalescent phases of COVID-19 were provided by collaborators in the United States, Italy and Spain. The material from the prospective study consisted of cDNA or gDNA derived from T cells, B-cell-depleted T cells, or PBMCs. The dataset comprised deeply sampled blood TCRbeta repertoires from subjects exposed to, actively infected with, or recovered from COVID-19. The repertoires were released in a freely available public database intended as a resource for research on the immune response to SARS-CoV-2. Samples were obtained from the ongoing ImmuneRACE study (first 160 participants) and from about 1,300 subjects provided by 6 global collaborators. Sample metadata almost always included a de-identified subject ID, COVID-19 status, age in years and sex. HLA class I and class II types, where available, came from metadata supplied by the sample provider rather than from assay-based typing. Results and caveats for the whole study, not just this receptor: How much clinical and demographic metadata was included differed by source and by participant, and the metadata was provided uncurated.

TCRbeta CDR3 regions were amplified from genomic DNA by means of the immunoSEQ Assay, a bias-controlled multiplex PCR. The source study handled its data this way. Within the assay, amplification of reference gene primers was used to estimate how many nucleated cells each sample contained. To quantify the absolute abundance of each unique TCRbeta CDR3 rearrangement, sequence reads were collapsed and filtered. For each sample, productive Simpson clonality was calculated by taking the square root of Simpson's diversity index across productive rearrangements. The table was pulled from immuneACCESS by TCRdb, which kept in-frame rearrangements only. Such tables lose some clones; where checked, under half of the loss comes from unresolved V genes, and the rest has no known cause. Clonal size and the V and J genes are those of that table, whereas D and trimming came from the DNA. This sample lists about 310,000 clones; roughly 90% were detected once. The ten largest make up 0.8% to 1.3% of the sample.

In the case of this clone: Its antigen has not been determined. No qualities accompany the bases; no much larger clone lies one base away.

In Seattle, one collaborating source enrolled patients while the infection was active and tracked those patients longitudinally over the course of disease. Each collaborating institution followed its own protocols to collect whole blood in K2EDTA tubes. For TCRbeta analysis, collaborators shipped samples in one of three forms: frozen whole blood, isolated PBMCs, or DNA extracted from either of those sample types. V drops 1 base and J drops 3 bases, leaving 5 bases in between. Per the germline V gene, SGDLS is the CDR1 and YYNGEE is the CDR2. From cysteine to phenylalanine, the CDR3 is 13 amino acids long. The CDR3 DNA has 39 bases and is translated from base 1.

The sequence came from a woman aged 40 to 50 with COVID-19, enrolled during active disease. Sequencing input: peripheral blood. The rearranged segments are TRBV9 and TRBJ1-3, with a tentative D gene TRBD1 over 5 matching bases. The sequenced DNA is TGTGCCAGCAGCGTAAGGGGTGGAAACACCATATATTTT. This sequence encodes CASSVRGGNTIYF.